This T cell receptor beta chain is drawn from a study of somatic mutations in cytotoxic T cells in rheumatoid arthritis. Study in general: Right after diagnosis, and before any treatment had started, patient peripheral blood (about 30 ml EDTA) was drawn. Certain V beta antibody-stained T-cell populations, V beta1+ cells sequenced for TCRB among them, were flow-sorted to nearly 100% purity. Study results and limitations: The study found no significant difference in CD8+ T-cell clonality between rheumatoid arthritis patients and age-matched healthy controls.

TCRdb's copy holds only in-frame clones and misses some; the assay was immunoSEQ multiplex PCR. The sample lists 20,000 or so clones, over 75% occurring once. There are 13 residues in the CDR3. V lost 3 bases to trimming and J lost 8 bases; unmatched junction nucleotides: 4. CDR1 MNHEY and CDR2 SMNVEV come from the germline V gene (reference sequence). With respect to this clone: Its antigen is currently unknown.

The specimen was CD8+ T cells sorted from blood. This clonotype was obtained from an adult with rheumatoid arthritis. The chain combines TRBV27 with TRBJ2-1; TRBD2 matches at 7 bases. The CDR3 loop is CASSLTSFHEQFF. CDR3 DNA sequence: TGTGCCAGCAGTTTGACTAGCTTCCATGAGCAGTTCTTC.